Shown below are 23 T cell receptor beta chains from a single sample sequenced in a study of OX40 agonist ivuxolimab in advanced cancers. The protocol used for the library was the immunoSEQ multiplex PCR assay. Not all clones reach the TCRdb copy of this immuneACCESS table, which keeps in-frame sequences only. Checked studies attribute under half of the gap to unresolved V genes and leave the rest unexplained. The sample has some 96,000 clones on record, about 89% of them singletons. The ten largest clones represent 0.15% to 0.2% of the sample. Here the sequenced sample was CD4+ or CD8+ T cells sorted from blood, taken in a trial of the OX40 agonist ivuxolimab. The receptor source for this set is an adult with an advanced solid tumor such as melanoma, head and neck, liver or kidney cancer.

The table lists this clone with a count of one. CDR3 nucleotides: TGTGCCAGCGCCACAGGGGCCCGAAAGGGAAACACCATATATTTT. It is translated as CASATGARKGNTIYF. The rearrangement joins TRBV21-1 to TRBJ1-3; whether TRBD1, the table's D call, matches the DNA was not checked. TRBV21-1 is flagged as a pseudogene. This CDR3 comprises 15 residues.

The CDR3 reads CASRAQGRASYGYTF. In DNA form, the CDR3 reads TGTGCCAGCAGGGCTCAGGGTAGAGCTTCCTATGGCTACACCTTC. This chain connects TRBV6-5 to TRBJ1-2; tentatively, D is TRBD1 (5 bases). Trimming left V 6 bases short and J 4 bases short, with 18 bases between. The germline gives CDR1 MNHEY, CDR2 SVGAGI. This CDR3 is built from 15 residues.

Only a few counts were recorded for this clone. This sequence joins TRBV7-9 and TRBJ2-1, with D maybe TRBD1 (5 bases). The V end was cut by 5 bases, the J end by 2 bases, with 16 bases between. Germline CDR1 reads SEHNR; CDR2 reads FQNEAQ (reference sequence). The CDR3 is 16 residues long. The CDR3 nucleotides are TGTGCCAGCAGCCCGCTGGGGCTGTCGCCCTACAATGAGCAGTTCTTC. Translating gives CASSPLGLSPYNEQFF.

The chain carries TRBV5-1 and TRBJ1-2, with D perhaps TRBD1 (6 bases). CDR3 length: 13 amino acids. Trimming pared 0 bases from V and 6 bases from J, leaving 9 bases between. Germline assignment: CDR1 SGHRS and CDR2 YFSETQ. CDR3 sequence reads: CASSLAGEDGYTF. The CDR3, as DNA: TGCGCCAGCAGCTTGGCAGGGGAGGATGGCTACACCTTC.

This clone was counted only a few times. The chain recombines TRBV4-1 with TRBJ2-2, with 11 bases that match TRBD2. The ends lost 5 bases at V and 7 bases at J; junction bases unmatched: 12. Germline V gene sequence: CDR1 MGHRA, CDR2 YSYEKL. The CDR3 loop spans 17 amino acids. CDR3 nucleotides: TGCGCCAGCAGCGTCCGGGCTAGCGGGAGGACGGGCGGGGAGCTGTTTTTT. Translation gives CASSVRASGRTGGELFF.

The J gene is TRBJ2-3, the V gene TRBV10-1; D gene ambiguous. Deletions cut 10 bases from V and 1 base from J, with 9 bases between. CDR3 size: 12 residues. CDR1 is WNHNN and CDR2 is SYGVQD in the germline V gene (reference sequence). The CDR3 protein is CATADGTDTQYF. CDR3 coding DNA: TGCGCCACCGCGGATGGCACAGATACGCAGTATTTT.

The chain couples TRBV27 to TRBJ1-1; D unclear. V dropped 3 bases and J dropped 4 bases, with 6 bases sitting between them. The germline V gene has CDR1 MNHEY and CDR2 SMNVEV (reference sequence). This CDR3 has 12 amino acids. The DNA of the CDR3 is TGTGCCAGCAGTTTCATAGGCACTGAAGCTTTCTTT. This gives the protein CASSFIGTEAFF.

V is TRBV5-1 and J is TRBJ1-2; D gene uncertain. CDR1 and CDR2 from the germline V gene are SGHRS and YFSETQ. The CDR3 is 13 amino acids. Trimming cost V 0 bases and J 2 bases, with 5 bases left between them. The CDR3 nucleotides read TGCGCCAGCAGCTTGGACCCGAACTATGGCTACACCTTC. Translating gives CASSLDPNYGYTF.

The chain has TRBV30 and TRBJ1-2; 7 nucleotides agree with TRBD1. The CDR3 runs 14 residues. The germline V gene has CDR1 GTSNPN and CDR2 SVGIG (reference sequence). V was clipped by 7 bases and J by 0 bases; unmatched bases: 8. The chain's CDR3 is CASEQGTTNYGYTF. CDR3 in DNA: TGTGCCTCAGAACAGGGGACGACTAACTATGGCTACACCTTC. The full variable domain, in which reference TRBV30 and TRBJ1-2 provide the parts outside the CDR3, is SQTIHQWPATLVQPVGSPLSLECTVEGTSNPNLYWYRQAAGRGLQLLFYSVGIGQISSEVPQNLSASRPQDRQFILSSKKLLLSDSGFYLCASEQGTTNYGYTFGSGTRLTVV.

CDR3 in amino acids: CASSIGQGKETQYF. The CDR3 nucleotides are TGTGCCAGTAGTATAGGACAGGGAAAAGAGACCCAGTACTTC. This sequence joins TRBV19 and TRBJ2-5; TRBD1 matches 7 bases. Germline values: CDR1 LNHDA, CDR2 SQIVND (reference sequence). CDR3 length: 14 residues. Germline trimming cut 1 base from V and 3 bases from J; bases unmatched to any gene: 2. Supplemented by reference TRBV19 and TRBJ2-5, the full variable domain reads DGGITQSPKYLFRKEGQNVTLSCEQNLNHDAMYWYRQDPGQGLRLIYYSQIVNDFQKGDIAEGYSVSREKKESFPLTVTSAQKNPTAFYLCASSIGQGKETQYFGPGTRLLVL.

Here the CDR3 DNA reads TGTGCCAGTAGTAAACAGGGAAGGAGCAATCAGCCCCAGCATTTT. As protein: CASSKQGRSNQPQHF. This chain links TRBV19 with TRBJ1-5, with D possibly being TRBD1 (6 bases). Germline V lookup: CDR1 LNHDA, CDR2 SQIVND (reference sequence). V was clipped by 4 bases and J by 1 base, with 11 bases between them. CDR3 length: 15 amino acids.

V is TRBV9 and J is TRBJ1-6, with 8 bases that match TRBD1. J gave up 10 bases and V 1 base, and 7 bases lay outside the gene matches. Germline V CDR1 and CDR2: SGDLS, YYNGEE. This CDR3 contains 15 residues. CDR3 nucleotides: TGTGCCAGCAGCGTAAGAGACAGGGGTGGGTCACCCCTCCACTTT. Protein sequence: CASSVRDRGGSPLHF.

The rearrangement links TRBV6-6 to TRBJ1-2, with D possibly matching TRBD1 (6 bases). The germline CDR1 and CDR2 sequences are MNHNY and SVGAGI (reference sequence). V was trimmed by 4 bases and J by 1 base, leaving 13 bases between them. The CDR3 extends over 15 amino acids. The CDR3 reads CASSSIDRNNYGYTF. CDR3 sequence (DNA): TGTGCCAGCAGTTCCATTGACAGGAATAACTATGGCTACACCTTC.

The chain is built from TRBV25-1 and TRBJ2-5, with D tentatively TRBD1 (6 bases). With 3 bases removed from V and 5 bases from J, the gap between germline ends came to 13 bases. CDR1 is MGHDK and CDR2 is SYGVNS in the germline V gene. The CDR3 is 14 amino acids. The CDR3 coding sequence is TGTGCCAGCAGTGATTGGCAGGGGATGGAGACCCAGTACTTC. Protein sequence: CASSDWQGMETQYF.

The genes are TRBV6-1 and TRBJ1-5; D is perhaps TRBD1 (6 bases). Germline V gives CDR1 MNHNS, CDR2 SASEGT. The CDR3 runs 14 residues. Trimming removed 4 bases from V and 4 bases from J, with 11 bases in between. Here the CDR3 DNA reads TGTGCCAGCAGTGTAAGACAGGTAAATCAGCCCCAGCATTTT. It codes for CASSVRQVNQPQHF.

For the CDR3, the DNA is TGTGCCAGCAGCTTAGGAATGAACACTGAAGCTTTCTTT. It specifies CASSLGMNTEAFF. The rearrangement joins TRBV11-1 to TRBJ1-1; D is uncertain. This CDR3 is 13 amino acids long. Trimming took 1 base from V and 0 from J, leaving 3 bases between them. The germline CDR1 and CDR2 sequences are SGHAT and FQDESV (reference sequence).

The gene calls are TRBV14 and TRBJ2-7, with D possibly TRBD2 on 6 matching bases. CDR1 is SGHDN and CDR2 is FVKESK in the germline V gene. CDR3 size: 13 residues. Trimming shortened V by 3 bases and J by 2 bases, and 8 bases separated the two germline ends. The CDR3 region is CASSHGGTYEQYF. CDR3 bases: TGTGCCAGCAGCCATGGCGGGACCTACGAGCAGTACTTC.

This clone showed up just once. The genes are TRBV10-2 and TRBJ2-7, with TRBD2 as a possible D gene (6 bases). The CDR3 covers 12 residues. Germline values: CDR1 WSHSY, CDR2 SAAADI. V was trimmed by 7 bases and J by 5 bases, leaving 12 bases between them. Here the CDR3 DNA reads TGCGCCAGCACCATGGCGGGAAACGAGCAGTACTTC. Encoded protein: CASTMAGNEQYF.

This rearrangement joins TRBV5-6 to TRBJ2-5; no definite D call. Trimming took 4 bases from V and 2 from J, leaving 9 bases between them. Germline V gives CDR1 SGHDT, CDR2 YYEEEE. CDR3 length: 13 residues. The CDR3 bases are TGTGCCAGCAGCAAAATGCTTCAAGAGACCCAGTACTTC. This sequence encodes CASSKMLQETQYF.

The genes are TRBV2 and TRBJ2-4; 9 bases fit TRBD2. CDR3 size: 19 residues. Germline V gene data show CDR1 as SNHLY and CDR2 as FYNNEI. The ends lost 2 bases at V and 5 bases at J; junction bases unmatched: 16. The chain's CDR3 is CASSERVAGVREEENIQYF. CDR3 nucleotide sequence: TGTGCCAGCAGTGAAAGAGTAGCGGGGGTTCGTGAGGAAGAAAACATTCAGTACTTC.

The chain carries TRBV23-1 and TRBJ2-1; a possible D gene is TRBD2 (5 bases). TRBV23-1 qualifies as an ORF whose function is uncertain. The ends were cut back, 0 bases at V and 0 bases at J, with 18 bases in the middle. This CDR3 is built from 19 residues. CDR3: CASSQSSSYSVPSYNEQFF. CDR3 nucleotide sequence: TGCGCCAGCAGTCAATCCAGCAGCTATAGCGTGCCCTCCTACAATGAGCAGTTCTTC.

This clone was recorded only once. V is TRBV5-1 and J is TRBJ2-2; possibly TRBD1 for D (7 bases). V was clipped by 4 bases and J by 6 bases, with 16 bases between them. Germline CDR1 SGHRS, CDR2 YFSETQ. The CDR3 contains 15 residues. The chain's CDR3 is CASSAGQRLPGELFF. CDR3 coding DNA: TGCGCCAGCAGCGCGGGACAGAGGCTCCCCGGGGAGCTGTTTTTT.

The chain links TRBV6-6 to TRBJ1-1, with D unclear. V lost 5 bases and J 8 bases, leaving 15 bases between the germline ends. In germline, CDR1 is MNHNY, CDR2 SVGAGI (reference sequence). CDR3 length: 13 residues. The CDR3 nucleotides read TGTGCCAGCAGTAGGGAGGCCACTACGGAAGCTTTCTTT. Amino acid sequence: CASSREATTEAFF.